This paragraph reports one T cell receptor beta chain. The authors' processing: Amplification of reference gene primers provided the estimated nucleated cell counts. Libraries were prepared by immunoSEQ multiplex PCR; TCRdb keeps only in-frame clonotypes and omits some of them. For V, J and clone size, that table is used; D and trimming come from the DNA. Among 100,000 to 150,000 clones listed, under 85% were seen once. This sample was included in a study of blood T cell repertoires in COVID-19. Study summary: Acute and convalescent COVID-19 specimens originated in the United States, Italy and Spain.

The V gene's germline CDR1 is SGHRS and CDR2 YFSETQ. The CDR3 is 14 residues long. Deletions cut 4 bases from V and 2 bases from J, with 13 bases between. The genes are TRBV5-1 and TRBJ2-7, with TRBD1 as a possible D gene (5 bases). This sequence originates from a man in his fifties or sixties with acute or convalescent COVID-19. The material sequenced was peripheral blood. As DNA, the CDR3 is TGCGCCAGCAGCCATGACAGAGAGACCTACGAGCAGTACTTC. Encoded protein: CASSHDRETYEQYF.